Given below is one T cell receptor (beta chain) in context. Trimming removed 4 bases at V and 3 bases at J, with 10 bases between. The CDR3 runs to 13 residues. Germline V CDR1 and CDR2: SGHTA, FQGTGA. Assay used: immunoSEQ multiplex PCR; TCRdb lists only in-frame clones, some missing. This sample has fewer than 300,000 clones, with approximately 80% found just once. This specimen belongs to a study of control samples from healthy donors and cancer patients. Sequenced material: PBMCs. The clonotype comes from a woman between 55 and 75 years old with lung cancer. The chain combines TRBV7-3 with TRBJ2-7, with a tentative D call TRBD1 (5 bases). The DNA for the CDR3 is TGTGCCAGCAGCTGGGGAAGGGGCTACGAGCAGTACTTC. This codes for CASSWGRGYEQYF.